This record covers a single TCR beta chain. Use of 60 Vbeta and 13 Jbeta primers characterized the PCR. The assay was immunoSEQ multiplex PCR, and TCRdb's table has in-frame clones only and misses some. The sample consists of about 160,000 clones, just over 75% of them appearing once. The data stem from a study of cytomegalovirus exposure and HLA in healthy donors. Trimming cost V 4 bases and J 3 bases; bases outside gene matches: 6. The germline V gene encodes CDR1 MNHEY and CDR2 SMNVEV (reference sequence). The CDR3 has 15 residues. This clonotype was obtained from a middle-aged man in good health and CMV-seronegative. The chain recombines TRBV27 with TRBJ2-7, with 10 positions matching TRBD2. Sequenced: PBMCs. CDR3 in amino acids: CASSSRASGSYEQYF. The DNA of the CDR3 is TGTGCCAGCAGTTCTCGGGCTAGCGGGAGCTACGAGCAGTACTTC.